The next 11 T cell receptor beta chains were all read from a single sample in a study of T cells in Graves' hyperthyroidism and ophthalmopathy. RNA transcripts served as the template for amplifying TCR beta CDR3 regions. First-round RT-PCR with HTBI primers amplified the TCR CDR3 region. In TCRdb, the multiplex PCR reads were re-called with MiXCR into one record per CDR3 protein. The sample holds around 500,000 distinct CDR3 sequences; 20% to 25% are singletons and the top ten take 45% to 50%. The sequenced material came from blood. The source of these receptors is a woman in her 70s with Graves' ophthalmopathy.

CDR3 in DNA: TGTGCCAGCAGGAAAGCCGGGACAGGGCTTTCGGGAGCTTTCTTT. As protein: CASRKAGTGLSGAFF. The chain is built from TRBV5-8 and TRBJ1-1; 9 bases line up with TRBD1. The CDR3 extends over 15 amino acids. V lost 5 bases and J lost 10; bases outside the gene matches: 15. The V gene's germline CDR1 is SGHTS and CDR2 YDEGEE. Combining the CDR3 with reference TRBV5-8 and TRBJ1-1 gives the whole variable domain EAGVTQSPTHLIKTRGQQATLRCSPISGHTSVYWYQQALGLGLQFLLWYDEGEERNRGNFPPRFSGRQFPNYSSELNVNALELEDSALYLCASRKAGTGLSGAFFGQGTRLTVV.

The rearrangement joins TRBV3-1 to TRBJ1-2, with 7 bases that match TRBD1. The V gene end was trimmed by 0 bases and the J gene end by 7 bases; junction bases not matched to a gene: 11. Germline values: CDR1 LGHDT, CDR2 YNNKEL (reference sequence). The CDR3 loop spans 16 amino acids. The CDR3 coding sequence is TGTGCCAGCAGCCAAGAGGGAATAGGGGGCTCGGGTGGCTACACCTTC. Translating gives CASSQEGIGGSGGYTF.

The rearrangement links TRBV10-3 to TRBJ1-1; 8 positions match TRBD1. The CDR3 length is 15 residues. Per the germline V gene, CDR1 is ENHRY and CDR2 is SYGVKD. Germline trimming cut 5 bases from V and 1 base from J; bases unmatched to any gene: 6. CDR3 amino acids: CAISLTGVGNTEAFF. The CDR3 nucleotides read TGTGCCATCAGTCTGACAGGGGTAGGGAACACTGAAGCTTTCTTT.

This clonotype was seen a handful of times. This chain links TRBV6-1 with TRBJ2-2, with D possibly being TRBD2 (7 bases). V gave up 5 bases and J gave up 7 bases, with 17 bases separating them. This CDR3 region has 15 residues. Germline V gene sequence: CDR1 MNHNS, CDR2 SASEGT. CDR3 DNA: TGTGCCAGCAGTCCCGATGGGGGGGCCGGCGGGGAGCTGTTTTTT. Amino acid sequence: CASSPDGGAGGELFF.

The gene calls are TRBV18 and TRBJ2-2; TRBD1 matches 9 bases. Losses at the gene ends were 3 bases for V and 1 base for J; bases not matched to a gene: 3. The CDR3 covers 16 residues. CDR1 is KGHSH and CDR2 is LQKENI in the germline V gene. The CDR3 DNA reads TGTGCCAGCTCACCCCCGGGACAGGGGAACACCGGGGAGCTGTTTTTT. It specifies CASSPPGQGNTGELFF.

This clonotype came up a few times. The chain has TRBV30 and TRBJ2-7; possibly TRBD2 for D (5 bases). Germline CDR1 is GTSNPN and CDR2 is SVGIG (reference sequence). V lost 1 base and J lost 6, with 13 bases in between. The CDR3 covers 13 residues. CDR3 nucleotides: TGTGCCTGGAGTGGGATGAGGGTAGCCGAGCAGTACTTC. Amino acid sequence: CAWSGMRVAEQYF.

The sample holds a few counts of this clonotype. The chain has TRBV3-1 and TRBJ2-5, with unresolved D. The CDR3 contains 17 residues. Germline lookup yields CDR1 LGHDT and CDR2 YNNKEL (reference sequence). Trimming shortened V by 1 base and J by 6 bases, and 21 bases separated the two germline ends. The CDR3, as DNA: TGTGCCAGCAGCCAAGGACCCCGGAATGAGCCGCTGCAGACCCAGTACTTC. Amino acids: CASSQGPRNEPLQTQYF.

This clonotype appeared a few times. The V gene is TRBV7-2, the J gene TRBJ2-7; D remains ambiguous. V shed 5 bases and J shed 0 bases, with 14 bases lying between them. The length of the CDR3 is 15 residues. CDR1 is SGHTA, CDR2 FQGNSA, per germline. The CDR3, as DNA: TGTGCCAGCAGCGTCAACGGCGGCTACTCCTACGAGCAGTACTTC. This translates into CASSVNGGYSYEQYF.

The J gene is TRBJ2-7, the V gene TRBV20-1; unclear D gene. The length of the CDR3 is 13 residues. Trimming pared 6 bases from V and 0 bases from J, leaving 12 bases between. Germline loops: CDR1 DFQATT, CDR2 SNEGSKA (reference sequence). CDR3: CSAKTGSSYEQYF. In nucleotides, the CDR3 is TGCAGTGCCAAGACGGGTAGCTCCTACGAGCAGTACTTC.

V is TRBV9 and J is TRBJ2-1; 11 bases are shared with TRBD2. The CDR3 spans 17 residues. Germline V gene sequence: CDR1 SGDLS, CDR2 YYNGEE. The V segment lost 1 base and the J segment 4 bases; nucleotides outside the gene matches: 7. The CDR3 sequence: CASSVRPGTSGYNEQFF. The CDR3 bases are TGTGCCAGCAGCGTAAGACCCGGGACTAGCGGTTACAATGAGCAGTTCTTC. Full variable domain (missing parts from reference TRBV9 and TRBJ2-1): DSGVTQTPKHLITATGQRVTLRCSPRSGDLSVYWYQQSLDQGLQFLIQYYNGEERAKGNILERFSAQQFPDLHSELNLSSLELGDSALYFCASSVRPGTSGYNEQFFGPGTRLTVL.

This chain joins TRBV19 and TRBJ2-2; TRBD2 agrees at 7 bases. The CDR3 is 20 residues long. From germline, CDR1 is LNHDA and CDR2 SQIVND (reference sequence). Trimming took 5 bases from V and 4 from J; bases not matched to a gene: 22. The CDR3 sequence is CASSAPSTSWRERVTGELFF. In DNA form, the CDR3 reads TGTGCCAGTAGTGCCCCATCCACCAGTTGGCGGGAGAGGGTCACCGGGGAGCTGTTTTTT.